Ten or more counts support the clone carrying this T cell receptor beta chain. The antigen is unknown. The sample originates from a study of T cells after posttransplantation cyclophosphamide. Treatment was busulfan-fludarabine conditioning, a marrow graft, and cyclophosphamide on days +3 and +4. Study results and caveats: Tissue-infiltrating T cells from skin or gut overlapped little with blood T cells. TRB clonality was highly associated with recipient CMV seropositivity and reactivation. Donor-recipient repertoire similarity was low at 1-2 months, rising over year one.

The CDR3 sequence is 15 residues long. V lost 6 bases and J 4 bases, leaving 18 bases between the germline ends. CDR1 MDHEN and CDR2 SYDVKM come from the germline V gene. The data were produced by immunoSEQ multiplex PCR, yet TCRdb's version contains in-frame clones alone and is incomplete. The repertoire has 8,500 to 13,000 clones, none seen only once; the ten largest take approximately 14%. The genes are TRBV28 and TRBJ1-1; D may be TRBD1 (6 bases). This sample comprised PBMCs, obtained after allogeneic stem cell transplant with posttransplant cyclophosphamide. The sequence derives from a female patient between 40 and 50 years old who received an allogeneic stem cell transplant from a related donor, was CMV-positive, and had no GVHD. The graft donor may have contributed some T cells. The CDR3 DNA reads TGTGCCAGCAGCCCCAGCGGGGGGGCGCGCACTGAAGCTTTCTTT. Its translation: CASSPSGGARTEAFF.